The T cell receptor beta chain described here comes from a study of shared clonotypes between healthy human individuals. With 3 bases removed from V and 0 bases from J, the gap between germline ends came to 11 bases. Per the germline V gene, CDR1 is MNHNY and CDR2 is SVGAGI (reference sequence). This CDR3 is built from 15 residues. For unsorted PBMC, 250 to 350 ng DNA per replicate equaled about 30,000 T cell genomes. In the original workflow: Junction-only immunoSEQ sequences carried no quality scores, so filtering differed. Sequencing used immunoSEQ multiplex PCR; TCRdb keeps in-frame clones, though not all of them. That table is the source of V, J and clone size, and D and trimming were worked out from the DNA. The sample includes fewer than 650,000 clones, about 80% seen only once; the top ten take more than 10%. Adults of Caucasian background living in Nashville, Tennessee made up all donors.

Sequenced material: PBMCs. This clonotype was obtained from a woman aged 40 to 50 in good health. Some clones in this sample may be carry-over from other donors' samples. The chain uses TRBV6-6 and TRBJ1-2, with D uncertain. CDR3 DNA sequence: TGTGCCAGCAGTTATTGGCCAGAGTCTAACTATGGCTACACCTTC. It is translated as CASSYWPESNYGYTF.